This TCR beta chain was found in a study of Graves' ophthalmopathy and Graves' hyperthyroidism. Beta-chain TCR CDR3 regions were amplified from RNA transcripts. First-round RT-PCR relied on HTBI primers, and a second-round multiplex PCR came next. TCRdb re-analysed the multiplex PCR reads in MiXCR, keeping a single row per CDR3 protein. The data show almost 400,000 distinct CDR3 sequences, around 19% seen once. General observations from the study: Ophthalmopathy and stable hyperthyroidism were discriminated by a 13-signature model, with over 85% sensitivity and 70% to 84% specificity.

In its sample, this clonotype was seen many times. As yet, its antigen is unknown. The TCR sequence derives from a woman aged 18 to 35 with Graves' ophthalmopathy. The specimen was peripheral blood.

CDR3 sequence reads: CASSGPQGGAEAFF. The CDR3 region has the DNA TGTGCCAGCAGCGGGCCACAGGGAGGGGCTGAAGCTTTCTTT. The chain combines TRBV9 with TRBJ1-1; TRBD1 is a possible D gene (6 bases). The germline CDR1 and CDR2 sequences are SGDLS and YYNGEE. The CDR3 runs to 14 residues. V was trimmed by 3 bases and J by 6 bases, leaving 15 bases between them.